A selection of T cell receptor beta chains follows, all from one sample in a study of T cell responses to AZD1222 COVID-19 vaccine. Produced via immunoSEQ multiplex PCR; TCRdb's table is partial and in-frame only. The sample lists about 120,000 clones; 90% were seen once. The material was peripheral blood, obtained on day 0 of MenACWY control vaccination. The receptor source for this set is an adult in good health. CDR3s include the opening cysteine and the closing phenylalanine or tryptophan. D genes are given only for firm matches. Not every row has a clone size; where given, it reads once, few, many or a size class.

size: .; V: TRBV4-1; J: TRBJ1-3; D: .; CDR3: CASSQDRSVGNTIYF; DNA: TGCGCCAGCAGCCAAGATAGGTCAGTAGGAAACACCATATATTTT
size: .; V: TRBV29-1; J: TRBJ2-5; D: .; CDR3: CSVEKGNQETQYF; DNA: TGCAGCGTTGAAAAGGGAAACCAAGAGACCCAGTACTTC
size: .; V: TRBV10-1; J: TRBJ2-5; D: TRBD1; CDR3: CASSESDPRDSQETQYF; DNA: TGCGCCAGCAGTGAGTCCGACCCCCGGGACAGCCAAGAGACCCAGTACTTC
size: .; V: TRBV9; J: TRBJ2-2; D: TRBD2; CDR3: CASSSRSGGTQNTGELFF; DNA: TGTGCCAGCAGCTCACGTAGCGGGGGGACCCAAAACACCGGGGAGCTGTTTTTT
size: .; V: TRBV10-2; J: TRBJ2-1; D: .; CDR3: CASRDQLLQFF; DNA: TGCGCCAGCAGAGACCAGTTACTCCAGTTCTTC
size: .; V: TRBV13; J: TRBJ2-1; D: TRBD2; CDR3: CASSLRTSGYNEQFF; DNA: TGTGCCAGCAGCTTACGGACTAGCGGTTACAATGAGCAGTTCTTC
size: many; V: TRBV24-1; J: TRBJ2-2; D: TRBD1; CDR3: CATSDVGQDHGELFF; DNA: TGTGCCACCAGTGATGTGGGACAGGATCACGGGGAGCTGTTTTTT
size: once; V: TRBV11-3; J: TRBJ2-1; D: .; CDR3: CASSLSAVRSPYNEQFF; DNA: TGTGCCAGCAGCTTAAGTGCCGTGCGGTCCCCATACAATGAGCAGTTCTTC
size: .; V: TRBV18; J: TRBJ2-7; D: TRBD2; CDR3: CASSQTSGRANEQYF; DNA: TGTGCCAGCTCACAGACTAGCGGGAGGGCTAACGAGCAGTACTTC
size: .; V: TRBV28; J: TRBJ1-2; D: .; CDR3: CASSPGSGGQDYGYTF; DNA: TGTGCCAGCAGTCCCGGTAGTGGGGGGCAGGACTATGGCTACACCTTC
size: .; V: TRBV10-3; J: TRBJ1-5; D: TRBD1; CDR3: CAISQGQGNQPQHF; DNA: TGTGCCATCAGCCAGGGACAGGGGAATCAGCCCCAGCATTTT
size: .; V: TRBV4-1; J: TRBJ1-1; D: .; CDR3: CASSQGVLSNTEAFF; DNA: TGCGCCAGCAGCCAAGGGGTCCTTTCGAACACTGAAGCTTTCTTT
size: .; V: TRBV7-8; J: TRBJ1-6; D: .; CDR3: CASSLVWGRGSPLHF; DNA: TGTGCCAGCAGCTTAGTCTGGGGGAGGGGTTCACCCCTCCACTTT
size: once; V: TRBV7-9; J: TRBJ1-2; D: .; CDR3: CASRLGQRGVDGYTF; DNA: TGTGCCAGCAGATTAGGGCAACGAGGGGTCGATGGCTACACCTTC
size: .; V: TRBV4-1; J: TRBJ1-4; D: .; CDR3: CASSQEATGMDEKLFF; DNA: TGCGCCAGCAGCCAAGAGGCGACAGGCATGGATGAGAAACTGTTTTTT
size: .; V: TRBV27; J: TRBJ1-2; D: .; CDR3: CASRISTGSFYGYTF; DNA: TGTGCCAGCAGAATTTCGACAGGCTCCTTCTATGGCTACACCTTC
size: .; V: TRBV6-2/TRBV6-3; J: TRBJ2-3; D: TRBD2; CDR3: CASSGTTRTDTQYF; DNA: TGTGCCAGCAGCGGGACTACACGCACAGATACGCAGTATTTT
size: .; V: TRBV3-1/TRBV3-2; J: TRBJ2-2; D: .; CDR3: CASSQAVTGELFF; DNA: TGTGCCAGCAGCCAAGCAGTCACCGGGGAGCTGTTTTTT
size: once; V: TRBV3-1/TRBV3-2; J: TRBJ1-2; D: .; CDR3: CASSQAVSGSNYGYTF; DNA: TGTGCCAGCAGCCAAGCCGTATCTGGATCTAACTATGGCTACACCTTC
size: once; V: TRBV5-6; J: TRBJ1-6; D: TRBD1; CDR3: CASTFWDRAFSPLHF; DNA: TGTGCCAGCACCTTCTGGGACAGGGCTTTTTCACCCCTCCACTTT
size: .; V: TRBV12-3/TRBV12-4; J: TRBJ2-3; D: .; CDR3: CASSFGGPDTQYF; DNA: TGTGCCAGCAGTTTTGGGGGGCCAGATACGCAGTATTTT
size: .; V: TRBV5-1; J: TRBJ2-3; D: TRBD2; CDR3: CASSFQAGVPDTQYF; DNA: TGCGCCAGCAGCTTCCAAGCGGGAGTACCAGATACGCAGTATTTT
size: once; V: TRBV7-2; J: TRBJ2-2; D: .; CDR3: CASSLAPRNTGELFF; DNA: TGTGCCAGCAGCTTAGCGCCTCGAAACACCGGGGAGCTGTTTTTT
size: few; V: TRBV28; J: TRBJ1-2; D: TRBD1; CDR3: CASRTGTGGGYGYTF; DNA: TGTGCCAGCAGGACCGGGACAGGGGGCGGCTATGGCTACACCTTC
size: .; V: TRBV6-2/TRBV6-3; J: TRBJ1-1; D: .; CDR3: CASSYSDRMNTEAFF; DNA: TGTGCCAGCAGTTACTCTGACAGGATGAACACTGAAGCTTTCTTT
size: .; V: TRBV12-3/TRBV12-4; J: TRBJ2-7; D: .; CDR3: CASSLVQNYEQYF; DNA: TGTGCCAGCAGTTTAGTACAGAACTACGAGCAGTACTTC
size: few; V: TRBV18; J: TRBJ1-5; D: .; CDR3: CASSPGSNQPQHF; DNA: TGTGCCAGCTCACCAGGTAGCAATCAGCCCCAGCATTTT
size: .; V: TRBV24-1; J: TRBJ2-2; D: TRBD1; CDR3: CATSDLIGQGNPGELFF; DNA: TGTGCCACCAGTGATTTAATTGGACAGGGGAACCCCGGGGAGCTGTTTTTT
size: .; V: TRBV4-1; J: TRBJ1-3; D: .; CDR3: CASSPYLTVSSGNTIYF; DNA: TGCGCCAGCAGCCCTTACTTGACAGTGAGCTCTGGAAACACCATATATTTT
size: .; V: TRBV7-9; J: TRBJ1-4; D: TRBD1; CDR3: CASGRDRLGPANEKLFF; DNA: TGTGCCAGCGGCCGGGACAGGCTTGGGCCAGCTAATGAAAAACTGTTTTTT
size: .; V: TRBV19; J: TRBJ2-7; D: TRBD1; CDR3: CASMAGGSNEQYF; DNA: TGTGCCAGTATGGCAGGGGGCTCCAACGAGCAGTACTTC
size: .; V: TRBV11-2; J: TRBJ1-2; D: TRBD1; CDR3: CASSSGDRGDHF; DNA: TGTGCCAGCAGCTCAGGGGACAGGGGCGACCATTTC
size: .; V: TRBV28; J: TRBJ1-5; D: .; CDR3: CASSPTGRVGQPQHF; DNA: TGTGCCAGCAGTCCCACAGGGAGGGTAGGTCAGCCCCAGCATTTT
size: .; V: TRBV25-1; J: TRBJ1-1; D: TRBD1; CDR3: CASSPRTGTGNTEAFF; DNA: TGTGCCAGCAGCCCCAGGACAGGGACAGGCAACACTGAAGCTTTCTTT
size: .; V: TRBV6-2/TRBV6-3; J: TRBJ2-3; D: TRBD2; CDR3: CASSLREGETDTQYF; DNA: TGTGCCAGCAGTCTGCGGGAGGGGGAAACAGATACGCAGTATTTT
size: .; V: TRBV9; J: TRBJ2-1; D: TRBD2; CDR3: CASSVALAGAYNEQFF; DNA: TGTGCCAGCAGCGTAGCTTTAGCGGGGGCCTACAATGAGCAGTTCTTC
size: .; V: TRBV27; J: TRBJ2-2; D: TRBD2; CDR3: CASSRIASGRARFTGELFF; DNA: TGTGCCAGCAGTCGAATCGCCAGCGGGAGGGCCAGATTCACCGGGGAGCTGTTTTTT
size: .; V: TRBV6-5; J: TRBJ1-2; D: TRBD1; CDR3: CASRPRQGNYGYTF; DNA: TGTGCCAGCAGACCCAGACAGGGGAACTATGGCTACACCTTC
size: .; V: TRBV5-1; J: TRBJ1-1; D: .; CDR3: CASSLGAVSNTEAFF; DNA: TGCGCCAGCAGCTTGGGGGCGGTCTCGAACACTGAAGCTTTCTTT
size: .; V: TRBV30; J: TRBJ2-7; D: .; CDR3: CAACNGYEQYF; DNA: TGTGCCGCATGTAACGGCTACGAGCAGTACTTC
size: .; V: TRBV7-3; J: TRBJ1-1; D: .; CDR3: CASSLSSGNTEAFF; DNA: TGTGCCAGCAGCTTATCATCGGGAAACACTGAAGCTTTCTTT
size: .; V: TRBV6-2/TRBV6-3; J: TRBJ1-5; D: .; CDR3: CASSLTVSNQPQHF; DNA: TGTGCCAGCAGTTTGACGGTGAGCAATCAGCCCCAGCATTTT
size: .; V: TRBV7-9; J: TRBJ1-5; D: .; CDR3: CASSLGREWNQPQHF; DNA: TGTGCCAGCAGCTTAGGAAGGGAGTGGAATCAGCCCCAGCATTTT
size: few; V: TRBV2; J: TRBJ1-5; D: .; CDR3: CASSEGTYSNQPQHF; DNA: TGTGCCAGCAGTGAGGGGACGTATAGCAATCAGCCCCAGCATTTT
size: .; V: TRBV4-2; J: TRBJ1-2; D: .; CDR3: CASSQGLGYTF; DNA: TGTGCCAGCAGCCAAGGCCTGGGTTACACCTTC
size: .; V: TRBV7-2; J: TRBJ1-1; D: .; CDR3: CASGRGNTEAFF; DNA: TGTGCCAGTGGTAGGGGGAACACTGAAGCTTTCTTT
size: .; V: TRBV11-2; J: TRBJ2-1; D: .; CDR3: CASSLRVVDRSYNEQFF; DNA: TGTGCCAGCAGTCTTCGTGTCGTGGACCGGTCCTACAATGAGCAGTTCTTC